Presented here are 23 T cell receptor beta chains from one specimen sequenced in a study of T cell responses to AZD1222 COVID-19 vaccine. Some clones are missing from TCRdb's copy, which holds only in-frame ones; the method was immunoSEQ multiplex PCR. The sample carries under 150,000 clones, approximately 85% recorded once. Sequencing used peripheral blood, obtained on day 0 of MenACWY control vaccination. The receptors derive from an adult in good health.

V and J are TRBV19 and TRBJ1-2; 9 nucleotides agree with TRBD1. The CDR3 is made up of 15 amino acids. V trimming: 4 bases; J trimming: 8 bases; junction bases outside the gene matches: 11. Per germline, CDR1 LNHDA and CDR2 SQIVND (reference sequence). The CDR3 coding sequence is TGTGCCAGTAGTAGGACGACAGGGGGTCGGGTAGGCTACACCTTC. Protein: CASSRTTGGRVGYTF.

The chain has TRBV2 and TRBJ2-7; 7 nucleotides agree with TRBD1. V gave up 5 bases and J gave up 6 bases; unmatched junction bases: 4. The CDR3 is 12 residues long. Per the germline V gene, CDR1 is SNHLY and CDR2 is FYNNEI. The CDR3 region is CASSTTGSEQYF. In nucleotides, the CDR3 is TGTGCCAGCAGTACGACAGGGAGCGAGCAGTACTTC. Supplemented by reference TRBV2 and TRBJ2-7, the full variable domain reads EPEVTQTPSHQVTQMGQEVILRCVPISNHLYFYWYRQILGQKVEFLVSFYNNEISEKSEIFDDQFSVERPDGSNFTLKIRSTKLEDSAMYFCASSTTGSEQYFGPGTRLTVT.

This chain connects TRBV11-2 to TRBJ1-3; D is unresolved. Per germline, CDR1 SGHAT and CDR2 FQNNGV. The V and J ends lost 4 bases and 1 base respectively, with 14 bases between them. CDR3 length: 16 residues. The chain's CDR3 is CASSSQASPSGNTIYF. The CDR3 DNA is TGTGCCAGCAGCTCCCAGGCGAGTCCTTCTGGAAACACCATATATTTT.

This chain uses TRBV7-2 with TRBJ1-5; 8 positions agree with TRBD1. CDR1 SGHTA and CDR2 FQGNSA come from the germline V gene. V was pared by 1 base and J by 5 bases, with 4 bases of the junction left unmatched. The CDR3 has 15 residues. DNA for the CDR3: TGTGCCAGCAGCTTAGGGACAGGGCTCTATCAGCCCCAGCATTTT. Translated: CASSLGTGLYQPQHF. The variable domain in full, with the rest retrieved from reference TRBV7-2 and TRBJ1-5, is GAGVSQSPSNKVTEKGKDVELRCDPISGHTALYWYRQSLGQGLEFLIYFQGNSAPDKSGLPSDRFSAERTGGSVSTLTIQRTQQEDSAVYLCASSLGTGLYQPQHFGDGTRLSIL.

The chain uses TRBV4-1 and TRBJ2-2; 12 bases are a match to TRBD2. The germline CDR1 and CDR2 sequences are MGHRA and YSYEKL. V shed 4 bases and J 5 bases; nucleotides not matched to a gene: 8. This CDR3 spans 17 amino acids. The CDR3 is CASSRSLAGGRTGELFF. CDR3 bases: TGCGCCAGCAGCCGATCACTAGCGGGGGGCAGGACCGGGGAGCTGTTTTTT.

The chain couples TRBV18 to TRBJ1-4; no definite D call. The CDR3 extends over 15 amino acids. Germline CDR1 and CDR2: KGHSH and LQKENI. Between the trimmed V and J ends, which lost 6 bases and 3 bases, there was a span of 14 bases. CDR3 in amino acids: CASSLSGGANEKLFF. CDR3 DNA: TGTGCCAGCTCCCTTAGTGGAGGCGCTAATGAAAAACTGTTTTTT.

There are a few counts of this clone. The genes are TRBV2 and TRBJ2-7; D gene ambiguous. Germline V gene data show CDR1 as SNHLY and CDR2 as FYNNEI. V dropped 6 bases and J dropped 1 base, with 13 bases sitting between them. The CDR3 runs to 14 residues. The CDR3 region is CASSSGSLSYEQYF. In nucleotides, the CDR3 is TGTGCCAGCAGCTCTGGATCCTTATCCTACGAGCAGTACTTC.

This chain uses TRBV7-9 with TRBJ2-4; 7 bases map to TRBD1. J lost 3 bases, V lost 3 bases, and 5 bases had no gene match. The V gene's germline CDR1 is SEHNR and CDR2 FQNEAQ (reference sequence). The CDR3 covers 15 residues. The CDR3 protein is CASSFTPGGKNIQYF. The CDR3 nucleotides are TGTGCCAGCAGCTTTACGCCAGGGGGCAAAAACATTCAGTACTTC.

J is TRBJ2-3 and V is TRBV7-2; 9 bases are a match to TRBD2. Unmatched junction bases numbered 10, after V lost 5 bases and J lost 4 bases. Germline values: CDR1 SGHTA, CDR2 FQGNSA. The CDR3 loop spans 16 amino acids. CDR3 residues: CASSPVAGARADTQYF. The DNA of the CDR3 is TGTGCCAGCAGCCCCGTAGCGGGGGCCCGGGCAGATACGCAGTATTTT.

This sequence joins TRBV4-2 and TRBJ1-2; the D gene is possibly TRBD1 (6 bases). The CDR3 is 16 residues long. The V gene lost 0 bases and the J gene lost 8 bases, with 19 bases spanning the gap. Germline values: CDR1 LGHNA, CDR2 YNFKEQ. CDR3 residues: CASSQDKERTVGGYTF. The DNA for the CDR3 is TGTGCCAGCAGCCAAGATAAAGAAAGGACAGTGGGGGGCTACACCTTC.

This chain links TRBV5-1 with TRBJ1-1, with D hard to call. CDR1 and CDR2 (germline): SGHRS, YFSETQ. Trimming took 2 bases from V and 5 from J, leaving 13 bases between them. The CDR3 loop spans 14 amino acids. CDR3 sequence: CASSFQGGGTEAFF. CDR3 sequence (DNA): TGCGCCAGCAGCTTCCAAGGAGGAGGGACTGAAGCTTTCTTT.

This rearrangement joins TRBV9 to TRBJ1-2; no firm D call. V lost 2 bases, J lost 2 bases, and 7 bases lay in between. Germline V gives CDR1 SGDLS, CDR2 YYNGEE. CDR3 length equals 13 residues. The CDR3 DNA reads TGTGCCAGCAGCGTTACTAGGAACTATGGCTACACCTTC. Protein: CASSVTRNYGYTF.

The V call is TRBV3-1 (or the pseudogene TRBV3-2), the J call TRBJ2-5; D may correspond to TRBD1 or TRBD2 (6 bases each). The CDR3 has 16 residues. V gave up 1 base and J gave up 1 base, with 13 bases separating them. From germline, CDR1 is LGHDT and CDR2 YNNKEL (reference sequence). The CDR3 region has the DNA TGTGCCAGCAGCCAAGGGCTCAGGGGAGGCCAAGAGACCCAGTACTTC. This codes for CASSQGLRGGQETQYF.

This clone was observed a single time. The J gene is TRBJ2-1, the V gene TRBV5-1; 7 bases are shared with TRBD1. There are 15 residues in the CDR3. CDR1 and CDR2 (germline): SGHRS, YFSETQ. V lost 5 bases and J lost 3; bases outside the gene matches: 8. The CDR3 protein is CASSSNQGVYNEQFF. Written as DNA, the CDR3 is TGCGCCAGCAGTAGTAATCAGGGGGTCTACAATGAGCAGTTCTTC. Complete variable domain (other parts from reference TRBV5-1 and TRBJ2-1): KAGVTQTPRYLIKTRGQQVTLSCSPISGHRSVSWYQQTPGQGLQFLFEYFSETQRNKGNFPGRFSGRQFSNSRSEMNVSTLELGDSALYLCASSSNQGVYNEQFFGPGTRLTVL.

The rearrangement joins TRBV2 to TRBJ2-7; 7 bases align to TRBD1. After removal of 5 bases from V and 0 bases from J, the junction contained 10 bases not matched to a gene. There are 16 residues in the CDR3. CDR1 is SNHLY, CDR2 FYNNEI, per germline. This CDR3 reads CASSRGPGTLSYEQYF. CDR3 DNA: TGTGCCAGCAGTAGGGGGCCCGGGACACTCTCCTACGAGCAGTACTTC.

V usage is TRBV7-2 and J usage is TRBJ2-5; 8 bases map to TRBD2. V dropped 5 bases and J dropped 4; count of bases not matched to a gene: 6. The CDR3 spans 14 residues. Germline V gives CDR1 SGHTA, CDR2 FQGNSA. The CDR3 DNA is TGTGCCAGCAGCGTCGGGGGGGCGTCAGAGACCCAGTACTTC. This gives the protein CASSVGGASETQYF. Looking up the rest from reference TRBV7-2 and TRBJ2-5 gives the full variable domain: GAGVSQSPSNKVTEKGKDVELRCDPISGHTALYWYRQSLGQGLEFLIYFQGNSAPDKSGLPSDRFSAERTGGSVSTLTIQRTQQEDSAVYLCASSVGGASETQYFGPGTRLLVL.

The chain joins TRBV28 to TRBJ1-2, with 10 bases matching TRBD1. Germline-derived CDR1 and CDR2 are MDHEN and SYDVKM. The V segment lost 4 bases and the J segment 0 bases; nucleotides outside the gene matches: 14. This CDR3 has 19 residues. CDR3 sequence reads: CASSYPTGGLLVPNYGYTF. The CDR3 coding sequence is TGTGCCAGCAGTTACCCGACAGGGGGCTTATTGGTGCCTAACTATGGCTACACCTTC.

J is TRBJ2-6 and V is TRBV13; D gene uncertain. The germline V gene encodes CDR1 PRHDT and CDR2 FYEKMQ (reference sequence). This CDR3 comprises 15 residues. The V end was cut by 3 bases, the J end by 0 bases, with 6 bases between. The CDR3 protein is CASSFLSSGANVLTF. The DNA of the CDR3 is TGTGCCAGCAGCTTCCTGAGCTCTGGGGCCAACGTCCTGACTTTC.

This sequence joins TRBV5-1 and TRBJ2-6; D ambiguous. CDR1 is SGHRS and CDR2 is YFSETQ in the germline V gene. CDR3 length equals 15 residues. V lost 0 bases to trimming and J lost 4 bases, with 8 bases between them. The CDR3 nucleotides read TGCGCCAGCAGCTTGGAAGGTTCCGGGGCCAACGTCCTGACTTTC. Translation: CASSLEGSGANVLTF.

This chain joins TRBV19 and TRBJ1-5, with 8 bases matching TRBD1. Germline V lookup: CDR1 LNHDA, CDR2 SQIVND (reference sequence). Trimming took 6 bases from V and 7 from J; bases not matched to a gene: 8. The CDR3 has 14 amino acids. CDR3 coding DNA: TGTGCCAGTAGGCCTGACAGGGGCGGGCAGCCCCAGCATTTT. Translating it yields CASRPDRGGQPQHF.

This clone was recorded only once. V usage is TRBV4-1 and J usage is TRBJ1-5, with D unclear. CDR1 and CDR2 (germline): MGHRA, YSYEKL. CDR3 size: 17 residues. Trimming stripped 3 bases from V and 2 bases from J, with 17 bases between. The CDR3 loop reads CASSHSEDHVGNQPQHF. The DNA of the CDR3 is TGCGCCAGCAGCCACTCAGAGGACCACGTGGGCAATCAGCCCCAGCATTTT.

The chain joins TRBV12-3 or TRBV12-4 to TRBJ2-1; TRBD1 might be the D (5 bases). This CDR3 spans 11 amino acids. Trimming left V 4 bases short and J 11 bases short, with 9 bases between. DNA for the CDR3: TGTGCCAGCAGTTACAGGATCAAGCAGTTCTTC. It is translated as CASSYRIKQFF.

The chain carries TRBV19 and TRBJ2-5; the D call may be TRBD1 or TRBD2 (5 bases each). The CDR3 consists of 14 residues. CDR1 is LNHDA and CDR2 is SQIVND in the germline V gene (reference sequence). V dropped 2 bases and J dropped 5 bases, with 12 bases sitting between them. CDR3 in DNA: TGTGCCAGTAGTATACGGGGCAAAGGGGAGACCCAGTACTTC. Its translation is CASSIRGKGETQYF.